The 32 T cell receptor beta chains below all came from one sample that was sequenced in a study of blood T cell repertoires in COVID-19. Generated by immunoSEQ multiplex PCR, the TCRdb table keeps only in-frame clones and is missing some. The data show about 140,000 clones, with approximately 91% seen just once and under 12% held by the top ten. What was sequenced was peripheral blood. Receptor source: a middle-aged man with active or convalescent COVID-19.

The chain links TRBV3-1 (or the pseudogene TRBV3-2) to TRBJ2-7, with no clear D. Per germline, CDR1 LGHDT and CDR2 YNNKEL (reference sequence). V lost 1 base and J lost 6, with 4 bases in between. This CDR3 region has 11 residues. Here the CDR3 DNA reads TGTGCCAGCAGCCAAGTCCGCGAGCAGTACTTC. Translated: CASSQVREQYF.

J is TRBJ2-5 and V is TRBV5-1, with 7 positions matching TRBD1. From germline, CDR1 is SGHRS and CDR2 YFSETQ. The CDR3 totals 13 residues. V dropped 5 bases and J dropped 3; count of bases not matched to a gene: 4. The CDR3 loop reads CASREGTEETQYF. The CDR3 DNA follows: TGCGCCAGCAGGGAAGGGACAGAAGAGACCCAGTACTTC.

The chain carries TRBV4-1 and TRBJ1-6; 8 positions match TRBD1. The V gene's germline CDR1 is MGHRA and CDR2 YSYEKL. The V segment lost 2 bases and the J segment 8 bases; nucleotides outside the gene matches: 5. This CDR3 contains 15 residues. The chain's CDR3 is CASSQSTGDYSPLHF. CDR3 in DNA: TGCGCCAGCAGCCAATCGACAGGGGATTATTCACCCCTCCACTTT.

The rearrangement links TRBV29-1 to TRBJ2-1; 9 bases align to TRBD1. The CDR3 runs to 14 residues. Germline CDR1 is SQVTM and CDR2 is ANQGSEA. After removal of 2 bases from V and 5 bases from J, the junction contained 4 bases not matched to a gene. This CDR3 is CSVEKGQGNNEQFF. The CDR3 DNA is TGCAGCGTTGAAAAGGGACAGGGAAACAATGAGCAGTTCTTC.

V usage is TRBV27 and J usage is TRBJ2-7; 8 nucleotides agree with TRBD1. The CDR3 runs to 15 residues. CDR1 and CDR2 from the germline V gene are MNHEY and SMNVEV (reference sequence). V gave up 5 bases and J gave up 3 bases; unmatched junction bases: 9. This chain's CDR3 is CASSGPGQAVYEQYF. The CDR3 nucleotides are TGTGCCAGCAGTGGTCCGGGACAGGCAGTCTACGAGCAGTACTTC.

The CDR3 region is CASTDQGTEAFF. The CDR3 nucleotides read TGTGCCAGCACCGATCAGGGCACTGAAGCTTTCTTT. The rearrangement joins TRBV28 to TRBJ1-1; possible D gene TRBD1, 5 bases. From germline, CDR1 is MDHEN and CDR2 SYDVKM. Trimming pared 7 bases from V and 4 bases from J, leaving 10 bases between. This CDR3 is built from 12 residues.

DNA of the CDR3: TGTGCCAGCAGTTTGTACAGCGGGAGGGCCTTTGAGACCCAGTACTTC. It encodes CASSLYSGRAFETQYF. This chain joins TRBV28 and TRBJ2-5; 10 bases align to TRBD2. The trim removed 3 bases at V and 5 bases at J, leaving 9 bases unmatched. The CDR3 is 16 residues long. Germline V gene data show CDR1 as MDHEN and CDR2 as SYDVKM. Variable domain in full (rest from reference TRBV28 and TRBJ2-5): DVKVTQSSRYLVKRTGEKVFLECVQDMDHENMFWYRQDPGLGLRLIYFSYDVKMKEKGDIPEGYSVSREKKERFSLILESASTNQTSMYLCASSLYSGRAFETQYFGPGTRLLVL.

The chain has TRBV19 and TRBJ2-3; TRBD1 agrees at 9 bases. The ends lost 5 bases at V and 2 bases at J; junction bases unmatched: 11. Germline loops: CDR1 LNHDA, CDR2 SQIVND (reference sequence). The CDR3 is 17 amino acids. As DNA, the CDR3 is TGTGCCAGTAGTGCCAACTCCGGGACAGGGTTCACAGATACGCAGTATTTT. Translating it yields CASSANSGTGFTDTQYF. Combining the CDR3 with reference TRBV19 and TRBJ2-3 gives the whole variable domain DGGITQSPKYLFRKEGQNVTLSCEQNLNHDAMYWYRQDPGQGLRLIYYSQIVNDFQKGDIAEGYSVSREKKESFPLTVTSAQKNPTAFYLCASSANSGTGFTDTQYFGPGTRLTVL.

The chain links TRBV6-6 to TRBJ2-3, with D tentatively TRBD2 (6 bases). V lost 4 bases and J lost 2, with 16 bases in between. CDR3 size: 16 residues. Germline CDR1 is MNHNY and CDR2 is SVGAGI (reference sequence). The chain's CDR3 is CASSSPGERVTDTQYF. CDR3 nucleotides: TGTGCCAGCAGTTCCCCGGGGGAGCGGGTCACAGATACGCAGTATTTT.

This chain uses TRBV7-9 with TRBJ2-2; a weak D match, TRBD2 (6 bases). The CDR3 extends over 15 amino acids. The germline CDR1 and CDR2 sequences are SEHNR and FQNEAQ (reference sequence). Trimming left V 5 bases short and J 4 bases short, with 14 bases between. As DNA, the CDR3 is TGTGCCAGCAGCCCAACGGAGGGATCCACCGGGGAGCTGTTTTTT. Protein: CASSPTEGSTGELFF.

The CDR3 nucleotides are TGTGCCAGCAGGCCAGAACAGGGAATGAACACTGAAGCTTTCTTT. Translation gives CASRPEQGMNTEAFF. The chain uses TRBV28 and TRBJ1-1; tentative D call: TRBD1 (6 bases). V was shortened by 6 bases and J by 0 bases, with 14 bases between the two germline ends. The CDR3 runs to 15 residues. Germline CDR1 is MDHEN and CDR2 is SYDVKM.

The chain recombines TRBV11-2 with TRBJ1-4; tentative D call: TRBD1 (6 bases). The CDR3 has 15 amino acids. V was shortened by 1 base and J by 4 bases, with 10 bases between the two germline ends. Germline CDR1 reads SGHAT; CDR2 reads FQNNGV. In DNA, the CDR3 is TGTGCCAGCAGCTTAGGGGGGCAGAATAATGAAAAACTGTTTTTT. It translates to CASSLGGQNNEKLFF.

This chain's CDR3 is CASSQDPASYGYTF. The CDR3 DNA is TGCGCCAGCAGCCAAGATCCAGCTAGCTATGGCTACACCTTC. V and J are TRBV4-1 and TRBJ1-2; D gene uncertain. V lost 0 bases and J lost 4, with 9 bases in between. Germline CDR1 reads MGHRA; CDR2 reads YSYEKL. The CDR3 extends over 14 amino acids.

The chain links TRBV24-1 to TRBJ2-5, with a possible D match to TRBD1 (5 bases). Germline CDR1 KGHDR, CDR2 SFDVKD. Trimming pared 3 bases from V and 1 base from J, leaving 8 bases between. The CDR3 consists of 14 residues. CDR3 in amino acids: CATSDGAGQETQYF. As DNA, the CDR3 is TGTGCCACCAGTGATGGGGCAGGCCAAGAGACCCAGTACTTC.

This sequence joins TRBV19 and TRBJ2-1; TRBD1 might be the D (5 bases). The V and J ends lost 1 base and 2 bases respectively, with 9 bases between them. Per the germline V gene, CDR1 is LNHDA and CDR2 is SQIVND (reference sequence). The CDR3 consists of 15 residues. CDR3 in amino acids: CASSIVDSTYNEQFF. The CDR3 bases are TGTGCCAGTAGTATAGTAGACAGTACCTACAATGAGCAGTTCTTC.

The chain couples TRBV7-2 to TRBJ1-3, with a weak D call TRBD1 (5 bases). The germline V gene has CDR1 SGHTA and CDR2 FQGNSA. This CDR3 has 15 residues. V was cut by 6 bases and J by 0 bases, with 12 bases left in between. The CDR3 DNA reads TGTGCCAGCAGGCCGGGGGGGAACTCTGGAAACACCATATATTTT. Protein sequence: CASRPGGNSGNTIYF. Using reference TRBV7-2 and TRBJ1-3 for the parts outside the CDR3, the full variable domain is GAGVSQSPSNKVTEKGKDVELRCDPISGHTALYWYRQSLGQGLEFLIYFQGNSAPDKSGLPSDRFSAERTGGSVSTLTIQRTQQEDSAVYLCASRPGGNSGNTIYFGEGSWLTVV.

This chain uses TRBV5-4 with TRBJ2-7; TRBD2 matches at 14 bases. Germline CDR1 and CDR2: SGHNT and YYREEE (reference sequence). With V trimmed by 3 bases and J by 6 bases, 5 bases remained unmatched. The CDR3 sequence is 15 residues long. The CDR3 region is CASSWTSGRPGEQYF. In nucleotides, the CDR3 is TGTGCCAGCAGCTGGACTAGCGGGAGGCCAGGCGAGCAGTACTTC.

The chain is built from TRBV7-8 and TRBJ1-2, with unresolved D. The CDR3 is 15 amino acids. V lost 2 bases and J lost 2, with 12 bases in between. The germline CDR1 and CDR2 sequences are SGHVS and FQNEAQ. CDR3 region: CASSLHQTINYGYTF. The CDR3 nucleotides are TGTGCCAGCAGCTTACACCAGACTATCAACTATGGCTACACCTTC. The full variable domain, its missing parts supplied by reference TRBV7-8 and TRBJ1-2, is GAGVSQSPRYKVAKRGQDVALRCDPISGHVSLFWYQQALGQGPEFLTYFQNEAQLDKSGLPSDRFFAERPEGSVSTLKIQRTQQEDSAVYLCASSLHQTINYGYTFGSGTRLTVV.

The chain has TRBV6-5 and TRBJ2-2, with 7 positions matching TRBD2. V trimming: 7 bases; J trimming: 7 bases; junction bases outside the gene matches: 0. The CDR3 is 11 amino acids. Germline CDR1 and CDR2: MNHEY and SVGAGI. CDR3 sequence: CASTGGGELFF. CDR3 nucleotides: TGTGCCAGCACGGGGGGCGGGGAGCTGTTTTTT.

The rearrangement joins TRBV14 to TRBJ2-1; TRBD2 agrees at 11 bases. The germline gives CDR1 SGHDN, CDR2 FVKESK. V shed 4 bases and J 10 bases; nucleotides not matched to a gene: 12. The CDR3 length is 16 residues. CDR3 residues: CASSLVWASGRTEQFF. The CDR3 bases are TGTGCCAGCAGCCTCGTTTGGGCTAGCGGGAGGACGGAGCAGTTCTTC.

The rearrangement uses TRBV5-1 and TRBJ2-7; a possible D gene is TRBD2 (5 bases). CDR3 size: 14 residues. Looked up from germline, CDR1 is SGHRS and CDR2 is YFSETQ. V was pared by 0 bases and J by 6 bases, with 13 bases between. CDR3 coding DNA: TGCGCCAGCAGCTTGGGGGGAGCCTCCGGCGAGCAGTACTTC. Its protein product is CASSLGGASGEQYF. Looking up the rest from reference TRBV5-1 and TRBJ2-7 gives the full variable domain: KAGVTQTPRYLIKTRGQQVTLSCSPISGHRSVSWYQQTPGQGLQFLFEYFSETQRNKGNFPGRFSGRQFSNSRSEMNVSTLELGDSALYLCASSLGGASGEQYFGPGTRLTVT.

This clone was seen a few times. The chain has TRBV3-1 (or the pseudogene TRBV3-2) and TRBJ1-3; 8 nucleotides align to TRBD1. Trimming removed 4 bases from V and 6 bases from J; junction bases left unmatched: 8. The CDR3 loop spans 15 amino acids. Germline V CDR1 and CDR2: LGHDT, YNNKEL (reference sequence). The DNA for the CDR3 is TGTGCCAGCAGCCGCAAGACAGGGGTGGCAAACACCATATATTTT. This codes for CASSRKTGVANTIYF.

The chain couples TRBV3-1 (or the pseudogene TRBV3-2) to TRBJ2-6; the match to TRBD1 covers 7 bases. The CDR3 is 18 residues long. The trim removed 0 bases at V and 0 bases at J, leaving 5 bases unmatched. Per the germline V gene, CDR1 is LGHDT and CDR2 is YNNKEL (reference sequence). As DNA, the CDR3 is TGTGCCAGCAGCCAAGAGACAGGGTTCGGCTCTGGGGCCAACGTCCTGACTTTC. As protein: CASSQETGFGSGANVLTF.

The rearrangement uses TRBV3-1 (or the pseudogene TRBV3-2) and TRBJ1-1; 8 bases fit TRBD1. V was clipped by 6 bases and J by 7 bases; unmatched bases: 10. The CDR3 contains 14 residues. In germline, CDR1 is LGHDT, CDR2 YNNKEL (reference sequence). CDR3 protein: CASRATRQGIEAFF. The CDR3 DNA follows: TGTGCCAGCAGAGCCACCCGACAGGGGATTGAAGCTTTCTTT.

This clone was picked up one time. V usage is TRBV19 and J usage is TRBJ1-1, with 7 positions matching TRBD1. This CDR3 is built from 16 residues. Looked up from germline, CDR1 is LNHDA and CDR2 is SQIVND (reference sequence). V lost 5 bases and J lost 2; bases outside the gene matches: 11. CDR3 amino acids: CASSARTGALNTEAFF. CDR3 DNA sequence: TGTGCCAGTAGTGCCCGGACAGGAGCCCTTAACACTGAAGCTTTCTTT. The full variable domain, completed using reference TRBV19 and TRBJ1-1, is DGGITQSPKYLFRKEGQNVTLSCEQNLNHDAMYWYRQDPGQGLRLIYYSQIVNDFQKGDIAEGYSVSREKKESFPLTVTSAQKNPTAFYLCASSARTGALNTEAFFGQGTRLTVV.

CDR3 sequence: CASSYVLAGEGNTGELFF. The CDR3, as DNA: TGTGCCAGCAGTTACGTGCTAGCGGGAGAGGGGAACACCGGGGAGCTGTTTTTT. The rearrangement links TRBV6-2 or TRBV6-3 to TRBJ2-2, with 10 bases fitting TRBD2. The CDR3 runs 18 residues. Trimming at V came to 2 bases and at J to 1 base, leaving 7 bases not matched to a gene. CDR1 MNHEY and CDR2 SVGEGT come from the germline V gene.

This chain joins TRBV27 and TRBJ2-1; no clear D. V was pared by 4 bases and J by 5 bases, with 9 bases between. Germline V CDR1 and CDR2: MNHEY, SMNVEV (reference sequence). The CDR3 extends over 13 amino acids. The DNA of the CDR3 is TGTGCCAGCAGTTATCACAGAAACAATGAGCAGTTCTTC. It codes for CASSYHRNNEQFF.

The chain combines TRBV24-1 with TRBJ2-1; 7 nucleotides align to TRBD2. CDR3 length: 16 residues. CDR1 KGHDR and CDR2 SFDVKD come from the germline V gene. V was clipped by 0 bases and J by 5 bases; unmatched bases: 6. The CDR3 here is CATSDLSGDYHNEQFF. In nucleotides, the CDR3 is TGTGCCACCAGTGATTTGTCCGGGGACTACCACAATGAGCAGTTCTTC.

This sequence joins TRBV18 and TRBJ2-7; 7 bases line up with TRBD1. The CDR3 has 14 residues. Unmatched junction bases numbered 3, after V lost 2 bases and J lost 2 bases. Per the germline V gene, CDR1 is KGHSH and CDR2 is LQKENI. Written as DNA, the CDR3 is TGTGCCAGCTCACCAACCGGGACAGCCTACGAGCAGTACTTC. Amino acid sequence: CASSPTGTAYEQYF.

This clone has just a few counts. This sequence joins TRBV6-5 and TRBJ1-2; possible D gene TRBD1, 6 bases. The CDR3 has 12 amino acids. CDR1 is MNHEY, CDR2 SVGAGI, per germline. V was shortened by 5 bases and J by 6 bases, with 10 bases between the two germline ends. CDR3 loop: CASSTRTDGYTF. DNA of the CDR3: TGTGCCAGCAGTACCAGGACAGATGGCTACACCTTC.

The chain couples TRBV3-1 (or the pseudogene TRBV3-2) to TRBJ2-4, with D perhaps matching TRBD2 (5 bases). The CDR3 length is 14 residues. V was cut by 0 bases and J by 3 bases, with 6 bases left in between. The germline gives CDR1 LGHDT, CDR2 YNNKEL (reference sequence). The CDR3 nucleotides read TGTGCCAGCAGCCAAGAAGCGGTCAAAAACATTCAGTACTTC. Protein: CASSQEAVKNIQYF.

This rearrangement joins TRBV10-1 to TRBJ2-3, with D tentatively TRBD2 (6 bases). Germline CDR1 is WNHNN and CDR2 is SYGVQD (reference sequence). The CDR3 loop spans 14 amino acids. Trimming cost V 10 bases and J 3 bases, with 17 bases left between them. The CDR3 DNA reads TGCGCCAACCGCCAACTGGGGAGGACAGATACGCAGTATTTT. Encoded protein: CANRQLGRTDTQYF.